This TCR beta chain derives from a study of T cells after somatic rescue of genetic block. Germline loops: CDR1 SNHLY, CDR2 FYNNEI. There are 15 residues in the CDR3. Trimming took 8 bases from V and 6 from J, leaving 19 bases between them. Profiling relied on immunoSEQ multiplex PCR, and the TCRdb table lists in-frame clones only, not all of them. The table has thousands of clones, 80% to 85% seen once. The sequenced sample consisted of peripheral blood mononuclear cells (PBMCs). The clonotype originates from a boy younger than 18. The J gene is TRBJ1-4, the V gene TRBV2, with D hard to call. The CDR3 DNA reads TGTGCCAGCGTCCGTCCCGGGCATGGGGATGAAAAACTGTTTTTT. The encoded protein is CASVRPGHGDEKLFF.